The present T cell receptor (beta chain) was sequenced within a study of shared clonotypes between healthy human individuals. Looking at the study overall: Three plates were used per donor for CD4 naive, three for CD4 memory, two for CD8 naive and one for CD8 memory.

Some clones are missing from TCRdb's copy, which holds only in-frame ones; the method was immunoSEQ multiplex PCR. There are 2 million to 2.5 million clones in the sample; over 90% occur only once, and under 0.45% lies in the top ten. Study-level results: Larger richness was generally estimated for naive than memory subsets. Some naive CD4 clonotypes, roughly 4.7%, turned up in common across several donors.

Donors included only healthy HIV-negative adults lacking recent acute infections or vaccinations. A remark on this clone: Antigen: not known.

Trimming pared 0 bases from V and 6 bases from J, leaving 12 bases between. This CDR3 comprises 15 residues. CDR1 and CDR2 (germline): SGHTA, FQGNSA. Sequenced: naive CD4+ T cells from PBMCs. Stated subset: CD45RA+ positively selected. The V call is TRBV7-2, the J call TRBJ1-5; TRBD1 is a possible D gene (6 bases). This TCR derives from a young man in good health. Some clones in this sample may be carry-over from other donors' samples. The CDR3 region has the DNA TGTGCCAGCAGCTTAGCTGAGGGGGGCGGTCAGCCCCAGCATTTT. Protein product: CASSLAEGGGQPQHF.